These 22 T cell receptor beta chains were all obtained from the same sample, sequenced in a study of shared clonotypes between healthy human individuals. Some clones are missing from TCRdb's copy, which holds only in-frame ones; the method was immunoSEQ multiplex PCR. The repertoire holds about 690,000 clones, with around 90% as singletons. The sequencing input was memory CD8+ T cells from PBMCs. Described subset: CD45RO+ cells pooled with CCR7-negative TemRA cells. All receptors come from a man aged 18 to 30 in good health. Some clones in this sample may be carry-over from other donors' samples.

The chain links TRBV28 to TRBJ1-5; D gene uncertain. V was clipped by 3 bases and J by 4 bases, with 13 bases between them. CDR1 MDHEN and CDR2 SYDVKM come from the germline V gene. The CDR3 contains 15 residues. The CDR3 protein is CASSFTRKLNQPQHF. CDR3 nucleotide sequence: TGTGCCAGCAGTTTTACCAGAAAGCTAAATCAGCCCCAGCATTTT.

The chain has TRBV15 and TRBJ1-1, with D perhaps TRBD1 (5 bases). V was trimmed by 4 bases and J by 3 bases, leaving 21 bases between them. The CDR3 contains 17 residues. CDR1 and CDR2 from the germline V gene are LNHNV and YYDKDF (reference sequence). The CDR3 DNA is TGTGCCACCAGCACTCCGTCTGGGGGGGAGCAGGACACTGAAGCTTTCTTT. Translation: CATSTPSGGEQDTEAFF.

The rearrangement joins TRBV5-6 to TRBJ2-7; D is perhaps TRBD1 or TRBD2 (6 bases each). V was shortened by 4 bases and J by 5 bases, with 19 bases between the two germline ends. This CDR3 region has 15 residues. From germline, CDR1 is SGHDT and CDR2 YYEEEE. Written as DNA, the CDR3 is TGTGCCAGCAGCCACCACGGACGGGGGCCCCACGAGCAGTACTTC. Translating gives CASSHHGRGPHEQYF.

The rearrangement uses TRBV29-1 and TRBJ2-1, with D possibly matching TRBD1 (6 bases). The CDR3 loop spans 12 amino acids. The germline V gene has CDR1 SQVTM and CDR2 ANQGSEA. Trimming removed 7 bases at V and 8 bases at J, with 15 bases between. The CDR3 sequence is CSAPRGGHEQFF. The CDR3 nucleotides are TGCAGCGCCCCCCGTGGGGGCCATGAGCAGTTCTTC.

The V gene is TRBV6-5, the J gene TRBJ2-7, with TRBD2 identical over 11 bases. The CDR3 totals 14 residues. Looked up from germline, CDR1 is MNHEY and CDR2 is SVGAGI. V lost 4 bases to trimming and J lost 3 bases; unmatched junction nucleotides: 2. CDR3 nucleotide sequence: TGTGCCAGCAGTTCGGGACTAGCGGACTACGAGCAGTACTTC. Residues: CASSSGLADYEQYF.

The genes are TRBV7-6 and TRBJ2-3; D may be TRBD1 or TRBD2 (5 bases each). The CDR3 extends over 15 amino acids. In germline, CDR1 is SGHVS, CDR2 FNYEAQ. V lost 2 bases and J 2 bases, leaving 11 bases between the germline ends. CDR3 region: CASSLRRGLTDTQYF. DNA for the CDR3: TGTGCCAGCAGCTTACGACGGGGCCTCACAGATACGCAGTATTTT.

V and J are TRBV29-1 and TRBJ2-1; D is tentatively TRBD1 or TRBD2 (7 bases each). The germline V and J ends were trimmed by 6 bases and 7 bases, with 25 bases remaining between them. The CDR3 covers 16 residues. Germline CDR1 is SQVTM and CDR2 is ANQGSEA. CDR3 nucleotides: TGCAGCGTGACAGGGATAAATGCGGGAGTCTGGAATGAGCAGTTCTTC. Translation: CSVTGINAGVWNEQFF.

The J gene is TRBJ2-2, the V gene TRBV28; tentatively, D is TRBD1 (5 bases). CDR3 length equals 14 residues. V dropped 0 bases and J dropped 7 bases, with 9 bases sitting between them. From germline, CDR1 is MDHEN and CDR2 SYDVKM. CDR3 in DNA: TGTGCCAGCAGTTTATGGGGCGACAGCGGGGAGCTGTTTTTT. Translated, it gives CASSLWGDSGELFF. The full variable domain, rest sourced from reference TRBV28 and TRBJ2-2, is DVKVTQSSRYLVKRTGEKVFLECVQDMDHENMFWYRQDPGLGLRLIYFSYDVKMKEKGDIPEGYSVSREKKERFSLILESASTNQTSMYLCASSLWGDSGELFFGEGSRLTVL.

This clone has a single count. The genes are TRBV28 and TRBJ1-1, with TRBD1 matching over 8 bases. CDR1 and CDR2 (germline): MDHEN, SYDVKM. This CDR3 is built from 13 residues. V gave up 10 bases and J gave up 3 bases; unmatched junction bases: 7. This CDR3 reads CATGGLYDTEAFF. The CDR3 DNA follows: TGTGCCACAGGGGGCCTTTACGACACTGAAGCTTTCTTT.

This clone was counted once. The rearrangement links TRBV7-9 to TRBJ2-1; 7 bases match TRBD2. The CDR3 is 16 residues long. The V segment lost 5 bases and the J segment 0 bases; nucleotides outside the gene matches: 7. Germline V lookup: CDR1 SEHNR, CDR2 FQNEAQ (reference sequence). The CDR3 here is CASSPPSGSSYNEQFF. Written as DNA, the CDR3 is TGTGCCAGCAGCCCCCCTAGCGGAAGCTCCTACAATGAGCAGTTCTTC.

This chain links TRBV18 with TRBJ2-1; D gene uncertain. Germline V lookup: CDR1 KGHSH, CDR2 LQKENI. This CDR3 region has 16 residues. Trimming removed 0 bases at V and 3 bases at J, with 12 bases between. CDR3: CASSPPSGPFYNEQFF. The CDR3 DNA reads as TGTGCCAGCTCACCACCGTCGGGTCCTTTCTACAATGAGCAGTTCTTC.

The rearrangement joins TRBV6-5 to TRBJ1-2, with 10 nucleotides matching TRBD1. The CDR3 has 14 residues. CDR1 and CDR2 (germline): MNHEY, SVGAGI. V shed 4 bases, J shed 4 bases, and the junction held 3 bases outside the gene matches. The CDR3, as DNA: TGTGCCAGCAGTTGGGGACAGGGGAGCTATGGCTACACCTTC. Its protein product is CASSWGQGSYGYTF.

The chain links TRBV9 to TRBJ1-1; 7 bases agree with TRBD1. The junction had 4 bases not matched to a gene; V was cut back by 5 bases and J by 3 bases. The CDR3 is 13 amino acids. Germline values: CDR1 SGDLS, CDR2 YYNGEE. The CDR3 region has the DNA TGTGCCAGCAGTGAGGGACAGCACACTGAAGCTTTCTTT. As protein: CASSEGQHTEAFF.

The rearrangement uses TRBV27 and TRBJ1-2; no clear D gene. Trimming removed 5 bases at V and 8 bases at J, with 24 bases between. The CDR3 has 16 amino acids. Germline V gives CDR1 MNHEY, CDR2 SMNVEV (reference sequence). The CDR3 sequence is CASSNLREGWALGYTF. Here the CDR3 DNA reads TGTGCCAGCAGTAACCTCCGGGAGGGTTGGGCCCTCGGCTACACCTTC.

The chain recombines TRBV27 with TRBJ1-1, with no clear D. The CDR3 consists of 14 residues. CDR1 is MNHEY and CDR2 is SMNVEV in the germline V gene (reference sequence). Trimming removed 0 bases at V and 1 base at J, with 6 bases between. The CDR3 loop is CASSLSAGNTEAFF. The CDR3 DNA reads TGTGCCAGCAGTTTATCGGCGGGGAACACTGAAGCTTTCTTT.

As to this clone: A read error may account for a junction end that differs from germline. The chain employs TRBV9 and TRBJ2-5; the match to TRBD1 covers 7 bases. The length of the CDR3 is 14 residues. Germline values: CDR1 SGDLS, CDR2 YYNGEE. Here the CDR3 reads CASSVVGSGGSAHF. DNA for the CDR3: TGTGCCAGCAGCGTAGTAGGATCAGGGGGATCTGCTCACTTC. The entire variable domain, with the rest obtained from reference TRBV9 and TRBJ2-5, is as follows: DSGVTQTPKHLITATGQRVTLRCSPRSGDLSVYWYQQSLDQGLQFLIQYYNGEERAKGNILERFSAQQFPDLHSELNLSSLELGDSALYFCASSVVGSGGSAHFGPGTRLLVL.

This chain joins TRBV6-5 and TRBJ2-5, with D tentatively TRBD1 or TRBD2 (5 bases each). The CDR3 contains 13 residues. Germline V gene sequence: CDR1 MNHEY, CDR2 SVGAGI. V was cut by 5 bases and J by 5 bases, with 12 bases left in between. The CDR3 nucleotides read TGTGCCAGCAGTGCCCGGGGCGGGGAGACCCAGTACTTC. Its translation is CASSARGGETQYF.

With regard to this clone: The same CDR3 also results from other DNA sequences found in this sample. This chain links TRBV5-4 with TRBJ2-7; possible D gene TRBD1, 6 bases. The V end lost 3 bases, the J end lost 4 bases, and 8 bases lay between the germline ends. This CDR3 has 12 amino acids. Germline lookup yields CDR1 SGHNT and CDR2 YYREEE (reference sequence). The CDR3 DNA reads as TGTGCCAGCAGCTGGGGGCCATACGAGCAGTACTTC. Residues: CASSWGPYEQYF.

The rearrangement uses TRBV28 and TRBJ2-1; 7 nucleotides align to TRBD2. The CDR3 covers 18 residues. The J segment lost 0 bases and the V segment lost 6 bases, leaving 14 bases of the junction unmatched. CDR1 is MDHEN, CDR2 SYDVKM, per germline. The CDR3 bases are TGTGCCAGCAGCCCAAACCGAATAGCGGGCCCCTCCTACAATGAGCAGTTCTTC. This sequence encodes CASSPNRIAGPSYNEQFF.

V and J are TRBV12-2 and TRBJ2-1; the table's D call TRBD1 went unverified against the DNA. TRBV12-2 is a pseudogene locus. This CDR3 has 17 residues. In DNA form, the CDR3 reads TGTGCAAGTCGCTTAGCCCGGACAGGGTTTCGTTACAATGAGCAGTTCTTC. Translation gives CASRLARTGFRYNEQFF.

This chain links TRBV7-3 with TRBJ2-3, with D possibly matching TRBD2 (6 bases). This CDR3 region has 18 residues. The V end was cut by 1 base, the J end by 5 bases, with 22 bases between. Looked up from germline, CDR1 is SGHTA and CDR2 is FQGTGA. The CDR3 region is CASSLIPGLEGRLDTQYF. In DNA, the CDR3 is TGTGCCAGCAGCTTAATCCCTGGACTGGAGGGGAGGTTAGATACGCAGTATTTT.

This rearrangement joins TRBV4-3 to TRBJ1-6; maybe TRBD1 (6 bases). The CDR3 extends over 16 amino acids. Trimming removed 4 bases from V and 4 bases from J, with 14 bases in between. Germline CDR1 reads LGHNA; CDR2 reads YSLEER. The CDR3 is CASSLGRGMYNSPLHF. The CDR3 nucleotides read TGCGCCAGCAGCCTTGGCAGGGGAATGTATAATTCACCCCTCCACTTT.